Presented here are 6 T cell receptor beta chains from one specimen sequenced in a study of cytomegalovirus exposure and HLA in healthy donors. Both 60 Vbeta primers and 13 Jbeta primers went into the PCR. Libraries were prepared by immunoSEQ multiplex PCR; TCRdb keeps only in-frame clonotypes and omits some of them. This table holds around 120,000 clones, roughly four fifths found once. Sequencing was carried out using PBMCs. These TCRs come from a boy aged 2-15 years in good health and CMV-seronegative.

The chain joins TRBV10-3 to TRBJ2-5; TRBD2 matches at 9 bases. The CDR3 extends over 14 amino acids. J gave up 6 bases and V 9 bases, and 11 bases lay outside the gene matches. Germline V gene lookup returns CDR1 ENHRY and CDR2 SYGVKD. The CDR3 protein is CAIGAAGGMKTQYF. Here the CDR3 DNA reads TGTGCCATAGGGGCAGCGGGGGGCATGAAGACCCAGTACTTC.

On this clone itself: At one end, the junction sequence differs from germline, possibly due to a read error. The CDR3 region has the DNA TGTGCCAGCAGCTACACCGGGACAGGGGATGGCTACACCTTC. This encodes CASSYTGTGDGYTF. The chain joins TRBV5-1 to TRBJ1-2, with 10 bases matching TRBD1. There are 14 residues in the CDR3. Germline lookup yields CDR1 SGHRS and CDR2 YFSETQ.

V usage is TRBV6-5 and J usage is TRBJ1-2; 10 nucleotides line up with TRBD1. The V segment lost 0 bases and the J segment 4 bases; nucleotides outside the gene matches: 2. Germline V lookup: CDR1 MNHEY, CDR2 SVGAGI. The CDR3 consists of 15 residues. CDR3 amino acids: CASSYSGTGAYGYTF. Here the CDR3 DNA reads TGTGCCAGCAGTTACTCGGGGACAGGGGCCTATGGCTACACCTTC.

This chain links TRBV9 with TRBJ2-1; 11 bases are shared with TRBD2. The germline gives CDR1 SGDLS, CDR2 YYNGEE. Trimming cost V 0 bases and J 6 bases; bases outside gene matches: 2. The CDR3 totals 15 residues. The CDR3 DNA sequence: TGTGCCAGCAGCGTAGATAGCGGGAGGGCCAATGAGCAGTTCTTC. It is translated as CASSVDSGRANEQFF.

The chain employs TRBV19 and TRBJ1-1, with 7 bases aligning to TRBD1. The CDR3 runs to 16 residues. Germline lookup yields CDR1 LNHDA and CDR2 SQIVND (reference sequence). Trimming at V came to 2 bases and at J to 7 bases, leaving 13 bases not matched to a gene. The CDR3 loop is CASSIRAGQLILEAFF. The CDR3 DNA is TGTGCCAGTAGTATAAGGGCGGGACAGCTCATACTTGAAGCTTTCTTT.

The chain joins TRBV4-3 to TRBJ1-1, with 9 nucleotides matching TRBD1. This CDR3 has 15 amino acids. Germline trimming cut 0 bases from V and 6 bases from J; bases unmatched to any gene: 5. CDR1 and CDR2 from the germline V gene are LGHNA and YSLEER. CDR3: CASSQDLGDRAEAFF. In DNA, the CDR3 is TGCGCCAGCAGCCAAGATCTGGGGGACAGGGCTGAAGCTTTCTTT.